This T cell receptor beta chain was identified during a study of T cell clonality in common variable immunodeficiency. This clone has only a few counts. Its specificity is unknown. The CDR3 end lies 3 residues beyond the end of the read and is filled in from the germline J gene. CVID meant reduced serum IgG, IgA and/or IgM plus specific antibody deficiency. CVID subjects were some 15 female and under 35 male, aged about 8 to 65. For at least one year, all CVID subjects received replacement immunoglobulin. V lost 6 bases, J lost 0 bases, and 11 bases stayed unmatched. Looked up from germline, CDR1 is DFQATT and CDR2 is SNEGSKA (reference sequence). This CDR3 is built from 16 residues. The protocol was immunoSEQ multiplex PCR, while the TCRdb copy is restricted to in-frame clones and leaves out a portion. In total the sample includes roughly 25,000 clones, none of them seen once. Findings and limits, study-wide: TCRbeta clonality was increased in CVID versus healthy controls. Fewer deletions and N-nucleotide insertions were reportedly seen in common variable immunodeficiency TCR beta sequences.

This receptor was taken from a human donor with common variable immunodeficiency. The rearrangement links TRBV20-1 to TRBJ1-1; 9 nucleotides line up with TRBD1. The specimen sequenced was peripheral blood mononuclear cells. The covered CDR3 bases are TGCAGTGCCCGAGGACAGGGGACAAAACTGAACACTGAA. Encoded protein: CSARGQGTKLNTE. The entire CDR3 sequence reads CSARGQGTKLNTEAFF.